Detailed here is one TCR beta chain. No antigen is known for it. The data stem from a study of cytomegalovirus exposure and HLA in healthy donors. Study-level information: Both the 120 or so validation repertoires and the 600 to 700 first-cohort repertoires used the same platform, as reported by a later analysis.

Sequencing used immunoSEQ multiplex PCR; TCRdb keeps in-frame clones, though not all of them. The sample consists of roughly 140,000 clones, about 86% of them appearing once. General study results and limits: In the 95 to 150 validation repertoires, a later analysis found that first-cohort TCR clusters tended to co-occur. The authors confirmed in vitro that a few CMV-associated chains were specific for CMV antigens.

The sequence was obtained from a young woman in good health and CMV-seropositive. Sequenced material: PBMCs.

CDR3 amino acids: CASSAGLAGGLNEQFF. Here the CDR3 DNA reads TGCGCCAGCAGCGCTGGACTAGCGGGGGGCCTCAATGAGCAGTTCTTC. This chain links TRBV5-1 with TRBJ2-1; 14 bases fit TRBD2. CDR1 SGHRS and CDR2 YFSETQ come from the germline V gene. The CDR3 covers 16 residues. J gave up 6 bases and V 4 bases, and 6 bases lay outside the gene matches. The whole variable domain, remainder taken from reference TRBV5-1 and TRBJ2-1, is KAGVTQTPRYLIKTRGQQVTLSCSPISGHRSVSWYQQTPGQGLQFLFEYFSETQRNKGNFPGRFSGRQFSNSRSEMNVSTLELGDSALYLCASSAGLAGGLNEQFFGPGTRLTVL.